These 27 T cell receptor beta chains share one sample of origin, sequenced in a study of shared T cell receptors in the human thymus. Using immunoSEQ multiplex PCR, the repertoire was profiled, and TCRdb retains in-frame clones only, with some absent. The table includes almost 550,000 clones, approximately 80% detected once. These data were also filed under a second study, of human thymus T cells.

The specimen sequenced was thymocytes. Receptors were obtained from a boy in the first two years of life with a congenital heart defect.

This clone appeared once. The rearrangement uses TRBV2 and TRBJ1-3; D is possibly TRBD1 (6 bases). The germline CDR1 and CDR2 sequences are SNHLY and FYNNEI. The V and J ends lost 6 bases and 0 bases respectively, with 15 bases between them. The CDR3 has 16 residues. The CDR3 region has the DNA TGTGCCAGCAGCCCCCGGGACACTCGCTCTGGAAACACCATATATTTT. Residues: CASSPRDTRSGNTIYF.

This rearrangement joins TRBV19 to TRBJ2-7; 10 nucleotides line up with TRBD1. Germline lookup yields CDR1 LNHDA and CDR2 SQIVND (reference sequence). CDR3 length: 16 amino acids. V lost 3 bases and J lost 3; bases outside the gene matches: 8. CDR3 DNA: TGTGCCAGTAGTATTCGAGGGACAGGGGAGGTCTACGAGCAGTACTTC. Amino acid sequence: CASSIRGTGEVYEQYF.

This rearrangement joins TRBV29-1 to TRBJ2-2, with 7 bases identical to TRBD2. The trim removed 5 bases at V and 4 bases at J, leaving 10 bases unmatched. CDR1 is SQVTM, CDR2 ANQGSEA, per germline. The CDR3 totals 15 residues. The chain's CDR3 is CSVSWASGTTGELFF. Written as DNA, the CDR3 is TGCAGCGTTTCTTGGGCTAGCGGAACCACCGGGGAGCTGTTTTTT.

The V gene is TRBV6-5, the J gene TRBJ2-1, with D possibly matching TRBD1 (6 bases). This CDR3 region has 13 residues. Germline V gene data show CDR1 as MNHEY and CDR2 as SVGAGI. V was trimmed by 6 bases and J by 3 bases, leaving 9 bases between them. The CDR3 DNA is TGTGCCAGCAGGAGGGACAACTACAATGAGCAGTTCTTC. It is translated as CASRRDNYNEQFF.

The V call is TRBV11-1, the J call TRBJ2-4; 7 nucleotides match TRBD2. Germline V gene data show CDR1 as SGHAT and CDR2 as FQDESV (reference sequence). The CDR3 is made up of 16 amino acids. Unmatched junction bases numbered 8, after V lost 3 bases and J lost 3 bases. This chain's CDR3 is CASSFTGGFCKNIQYF. CDR3 coding DNA: TGTGCCAGCAGCTTTACGGGGGGATTTTGCAAAAACATTCAGTACTTC.

The V and J genes are TRBV25-1 and TRBJ2-7; 8 bases agree with TRBD1. Germline assignment: CDR1 MGHDK and CDR2 SYGVNS. J gave up 0 bases and V 6 bases, and 10 bases lay outside the gene matches. The CDR3 has 16 residues. CDR3 amino acids: CASRAAIGQGSYEQYF. The CDR3 nucleotides read TGTGCCAGCAGAGCAGCCATAGGACAGGGCTCCTACGAGCAGTACTTC.

Note on this clone: One end of the junction fails to match germline, which may point to a read error. The chain joins TRBV5-1 to TRBJ1-1; TRBD1 might be the D (6 bases). The CDR3 has 19 residues. Germline V gene data show CDR1 as SGHRS and CDR2 as YFSETQ. The CDR3 sequence is CASSAETGNSLGGNNEAFF. The CDR3 DNA reads TGCGCCAGCAGCGCCGAAACAGGGAATTCTTTGGGTGGGAACAATGAAGCTTTCTTT.

This clone came up once. J is TRBJ2-6 and V is TRBV11-3; TRBD1 is a possible D gene (6 bases). Germline V gives CDR1 SGHNT, CDR2 YENEEA. The CDR3 is 17 amino acids. Trimming removed 5 bases at V and 0 bases at J, with 14 bases between. In nucleotides, the CDR3 is TGTGCCAGCAGCCCCTCGGGACATCCCTCTGGGGCCAACGTCCTGACTTTC. Amino acid sequence: CASSPSGHPSGANVLTF.

This clone has more than one count but fewer than ten. The V gene is TRBV27, the J gene TRBJ1-1; D call uncertain. Germline assignment: CDR1 MNHEY and CDR2 SMNVEV (reference sequence). The CDR3 sequence is 15 residues long. V shed 6 bases and J shed 4 bases, with 18 bases lying between them. CDR3 region: CASRDLSPPGTEAFF. CDR3 nucleotide sequence: TGTGCCAGCAGGGATCTCTCCCCTCCGGGCACTGAAGCTTTCTTT.

CDR3 protein: CASSEEEGSGELFF. CDR3 sequence (DNA): TGTGCCAGCAGCGAGGAGGAGGGGTCGGGGGAGCTGTTTTTT. The rearrangement links TRBV9 to TRBJ2-2, with a possible D match to TRBD2 (6 bases). Germline CDR1 SGDLS, CDR2 YYNGEE. The CDR3 totals 14 residues. The V gene lost 3 bases and the J gene lost 8 bases, with 14 bases spanning the gap.

This clone was picked up one time. This chain joins TRBV4-1 and TRBJ2-7, with 11 nucleotides matching TRBD2. Per the germline V gene, CDR1 is MGHRA and CDR2 is YSYEKL. V gave up 1 base and J gave up 6 bases; unmatched junction bases: 8. CDR3 length equals 16 residues. This CDR3 is CASSQVLAGGGGEQYF. The CDR3 coding sequence is TGCGCCAGCAGCCAAGTTCTAGCGGGAGGAGGGGGCGAGCAGTACTTC.

This chain uses TRBV4-1 with TRBJ1-2; D gene unclear. The V and J ends lost 8 bases and 7 bases respectively, with 20 bases between them. CDR3 size: 14 residues. Germline V gene lookup returns CDR1 MGHRA and CDR2 YSYEKL. The CDR3: CASSLPWSQSGYTF. CDR3 DNA: TGCGCCAGCTCCCTACCGTGGAGTCAGAGTGGCTACACCTTC.

The V and J genes are TRBV29-1 and TRBJ2-1; D is possibly TRBD2 (5 bases). The V gene's germline CDR1 is SQVTM and CDR2 ANQGSEA. The CDR3 spans 15 residues. The V end was cut by 7 bases, the J end by 5 bases, with 21 bases between. This CDR3 is CSGHFPRRRNNEQFF. CDR3 bases: TGCAGCGGCCACTTCCCCAGGAGGAGGAACAATGAGCAGTTCTTC.

This sequence joins TRBV28 and TRBJ2-7; 8 positions agree with TRBD2. Germline CDR1 and CDR2: MDHEN and SYDVKM. This CDR3 spans 15 amino acids. With 0 bases clipped from V and 3 bases from J, the junction kept 4 bases outside the gene matches. This CDR3 reads CASSLWREVHYEQYF. DNA for the CDR3: TGTGCCAGCAGTTTATGGCGGGAGGTTCACTACGAGCAGTACTTC.

A few counts support this clone. V gene TRBV15 combines with J gene TRBJ1-2; the match to TRBD1 covers 9 bases. This CDR3 comprises 15 residues. Looked up from germline, CDR1 is LNHNV and CDR2 is YYDKDF (reference sequence). V was clipped by 1 base and J by 6 bases; unmatched bases: 6. Here the CDR3 DNA reads TGTGCCACCAGCAGAGGAACCGGGACAGGGAATGGCTACACCTTC. The encoded protein is CATSRGTGTGNGYTF.

The chain couples TRBV30 to TRBJ1-5; 9 bases are a match to TRBD1. V was clipped by 1 base and J by 1 base; unmatched bases: 8. The length of the CDR3 is 17 residues. Germline CDR1 and CDR2: GTSNPN and SVGIG (reference sequence). In DNA form, the CDR3 reads TGTGCCTGGAGTGCCAATGCCGGGACAGGGAGCAATCAGCCCCAGCATTTT. Its protein product is CAWSANAGTGSNQPQHF.

The V call is TRBV14, the J call TRBJ2-7; TRBD2 agrees at 12 bases. Germline V CDR1 and CDR2: SGHDN, FVKESK. V was clipped by 1 base and J by 2 bases; unmatched bases: 9. The CDR3 is made up of 18 amino acids. In nucleotides, the CDR3 is TGTGCCAGCAGCCAAGCCCCCCTACTAGCGGGAGGCGCCTACGAGCAGTACTTC. Translating gives CASSQAPLLAGGAYEQYF.

The rearrangement joins TRBV7-8 to TRBJ2-5; 8 bases map to TRBD1. CDR1 is SGHVS and CDR2 is FQNEAQ in the germline V gene. CDR3 length equals 14 residues. Unmatched junction bases numbered 3, after V lost 3 bases and J lost 3 bases. The CDR3 DNA follows: TGTGCCAGCAGCTTCAGGGGGCGAAAAGAGACCCAGTACTTC. Amino acids: CASSFRGRKETQYF.

The V and J genes are TRBV12-5 and TRBJ2-1; 7 bases are a match to TRBD2. V was clipped by 2 bases and J by 9 bases; unmatched bases: 10. The CDR3 spans 15 residues. Per germline, CDR1 LGHNT and CDR2 FRNRAP. The CDR3 loop reads CASGLTWTRAVEQFF. CDR3 DNA: TGTGCTAGTGGTTTGACTTGGACTAGGGCTGTTGAGCAGTTCTTC.

The J gene is TRBJ2-5, the V gene TRBV7-9; 12 nucleotides align to TRBD2. The end of the DNA fits TRBJ2-7 better, so the J call may be wrong. Germline V CDR1 and CDR2: SEHNR, FQNEAQ (reference sequence). The CDR3 has 18 amino acids. Here the CDR3 DNA reads TGTGCCAGCAGCCCCGCTAGCGGGAGGGTTACAGAACGCTACGAGCAGTACTTC. This sequence encodes CASSPASGRVTERYEQYF.

The chain couples TRBV28 to TRBJ2-7; TRBD1 aligns across 10 bases. The CDR3 covers 12 residues. The ends lost 4 bases at V and 12 bases at J; junction bases unmatched: 6. Germline V gene data show CDR1 as MDHEN and CDR2 as SYDVKM. CDR3 sequence (DNA): TGTGCCAGCAGTTCCGACAGGGGGCTGTGGTACTTC. This sequence encodes CASSSDRGLWYF.

The CDR3 DNA is TGTGCCAGCAGCGGGGCATCCTACGAGCAGTACTTC. Protein sequence: CASSGASYEQYF. The rearrangement joins TRBV16 to TRBJ2-7; perhaps TRBD1 as D (5 bases). Germline CDR1 and CDR2: KGHSY and FQNENV. V gave up 5 bases and J gave up 1 base, with 6 bases separating them. The CDR3 covers 12 residues.

J is TRBJ2-7 and V is TRBV11-2; 8 bases fit TRBD2. The CDR3 has 15 residues. The V and J ends lost 4 bases and 7 bases, in that order; junction bases with no gene match: 12. The germline V gene encodes CDR1 SGHAT and CDR2 FQNNGV. CDR3 sequence (DNA): TGTGCCAGCAGCTCAAGCTCAGGGACTAGGAGAGAGCAGTACTTC. Translated, it gives CASSSSSGTRREQYF.

The V and J genes are TRBV5-1 and TRBJ2-1; the match to TRBD2 covers 8 bases. J was trimmed by 0 bases and V by 5 bases; bases with no gene match: 13. This CDR3 is built from 18 residues. Germline CDR1 and CDR2: SGHRS and YFSETQ. CDR3 amino acids: CASRHWGSGNLSYNEQFF. The CDR3 DNA sequence: TGCGCCAGCAGACATTGGGGTAGCGGGAATCTCTCCTACAATGAGCAGTTCTTC.

This chain links TRBV11-1 with TRBJ2-3, with D hard to call. The CDR3 covers 18 residues. The ends were cut back, 5 bases at V and 10 bases at J, with 31 bases in the middle. Germline CDR1 is SGHAT and CDR2 is FQDESV (reference sequence). CDR3 in amino acids: CASSPLRHGPSDDEAQYF. In DNA, the CDR3 is TGTGCCAGCAGCCCACTGCGTCACGGCCCGTCGGATGACGAGGCGCAGTATTTT.

The chain couples TRBV28 to TRBJ2-7, with 7 bases lining up with TRBD2. From germline, CDR1 is MDHEN and CDR2 SYDVKM. This CDR3 is built from 19 residues. With V trimmed by 2 bases and J by 3 bases, 19 bases remained unmatched. CDR3 sequence reads: CASSLRESGKRAGHYEQYF. The CDR3 DNA reads TGTGCCAGCAGTTTAAGGGAGAGCGGGAAGAGGGCGGGCCACTACGAGCAGTACTTC.

The chain joins TRBV29-1 to TRBJ2-1, with D maybe TRBD1 (5 bases). The CDR3 totals 12 residues. Germline loops: CDR1 SQVTM, CDR2 ANQGSEA. With 8 bases removed from V and 7 bases from J, the gap between germline ends came to 15 bases. The CDR3: CSPHPPGNEQFF. The CDR3 DNA reads TGCAGCCCCCACCCCCCAGGGAATGAGCAGTTCTTC.